This T cell receptor beta chain was captured by sequencing in a study of blood T cell repertoires in COVID-19. Germline V gene data show CDR1 as SGHRS and CDR2 as YFSETQ. V dropped 6 bases and J dropped 3 bases, with 10 bases sitting between them. The CDR3 consists of 13 residues. Per the original methods: Cell counts per sample came from amplifying reference gene primers. Using immunoSEQ multiplex PCR, the repertoire was profiled, and TCRdb retains in-frame clones only, with some absent. Clone size and the V and J calls come from that table; the DNA yielded D and trimming. The profile shows 150,000 or so clones, almost 85% of them singletons.

Sequencing was carried out using peripheral blood. The chain couples TRBV5-1 to TRBJ2-1; no clear D. The TCR sequence derives from a man between 18 and 35 years old with active or convalescent COVID-19. The CDR3 loop reads CASNLVGYNEQFF. The DNA of the CDR3 is TGCGCCAGCAATTTGGTCGGCTACAATGAGCAGTTCTTC.